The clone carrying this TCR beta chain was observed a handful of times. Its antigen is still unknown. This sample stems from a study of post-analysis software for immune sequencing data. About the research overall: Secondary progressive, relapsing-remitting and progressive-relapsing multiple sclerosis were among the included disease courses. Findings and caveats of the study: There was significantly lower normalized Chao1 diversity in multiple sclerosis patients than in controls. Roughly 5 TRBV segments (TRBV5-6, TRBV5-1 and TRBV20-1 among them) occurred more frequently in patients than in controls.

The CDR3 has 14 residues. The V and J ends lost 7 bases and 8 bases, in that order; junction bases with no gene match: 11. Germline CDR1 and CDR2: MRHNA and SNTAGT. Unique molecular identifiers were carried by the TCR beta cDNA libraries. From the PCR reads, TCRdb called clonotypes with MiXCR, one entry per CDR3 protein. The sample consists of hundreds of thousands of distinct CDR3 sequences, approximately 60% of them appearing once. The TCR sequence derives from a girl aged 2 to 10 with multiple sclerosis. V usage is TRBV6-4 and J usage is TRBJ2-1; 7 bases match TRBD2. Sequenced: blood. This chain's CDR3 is CASKEIAGGDEQFF. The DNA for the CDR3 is TGTGCCAGCAAAGAGATAGCGGGTGGAGATGAGCAGTTCTTC.